This paragraph covers one TCR beta chain sequence. J was trimmed by 5 bases and V by 6 bases; bases with no gene match: 6. This CDR3 has 13 residues. Germline V CDR1 and CDR2: MDHEN, SYDVKM. The source of the sample is a study of CD8 T cells in Susac syndrome. RNA totalling roughly 0.5 to 1 ug underwent reverse transcription with random hexamers. MiXCR, applied by TCRdb to the immunoSEQ multiplex PCR reads, yields one record per CDR3 protein. The sample carries about 300,000 distinct CDR3 sequences, roughly 81% recorded once. The specimen sequenced was CD8+ T cells from PBMCs. This chain joins TRBV28 and TRBJ2-5; 7 bases are shared with TRBD1. The origin of this receptor is a human donor with multiple sclerosis. The CDR3 region has the DNA TGTGCCAGCAGCCACGCGACAGGGGAGACCCAGTACTTC. Protein: CASSHATGETQYF. Together with reference TRBV28 and TRBJ2-5, the CDR3 gives the full variable domain: DVKVTQSSRYLVKRTGEKVFLECVQDMDHENMFWYRQDPGLGLRLIYFSYDVKMKEKGDIPEGYSVSREKKERFSLILESASTNQTSMYLCASSHATGETQYFGPGTRLLVL.